Listed here is a single TCR beta chain. Many counts were recorded for this clonotype. This receptor's antigen is unknown. The record has no base qualities; no much larger clone is one base away. This sample is part of a study of CD8 T cells in ankylosing spondylitis (dated by TCRdb to the late 2010s). Background on the whole study: The study profiled T cell receptor beta repertoires in healthy donors and ankylosing spondylitis patients to find disease-linked TCR variants. The full study cohort comprised approximately 23 ankylosing spondylitis patients and around 100 healthy donors. Peripheral blood was sampled, and synovial fluid was also collected from ankylosing spondylitis patients.

What the study reported, not specific to this receptor: In peripheral blood, the disease-linked clones were found at relatively low frequencies and had a CD8+ phenotype. Blood from ankylosing spondylitis patients appeared to be characterized by a TCR beta motif composed of 7 to 9 highly homologous amino acid variants. According to the report, matched synovial fluid samples from ankylosing spondylitis patients were significantly enriched for the disease-linked clones. Some motif variants were previously reported in synovial fluid and blood of reactive arthritis patients, suggesting common disease-initiation mechanisms.

V and J are trimmed by 7 bases and 3 bases, and the gene matches miss 15 bases of the junction. CDR1 and CDR2 are read off the germline V gene as MNHNS and SASEGT. The CDR3 measures 17 amino acids from cysteine to phenylalanine. Only the CDR3 DNA is retained, 51 bases long and in frame from the first base. Reads for this sample came from an Illumina HiSeq 2500. TCR beta libraries were prepared by quantitative 5'-RACE with molecular barcodes. The paper's processing steps were these. Disease-linked TCR variants were identified with a new computational method built on a probabilistic model of VDJ rearrangement. TCRdb's own reprocessing of the public reads used fastp at Q25 and MiXCR and kept productive beta chains. Rows with a matching CDR3 protein are joined into one entry that keeps the most common DNA and genes. TCRdb assigned the V and J calls; the authors' analysis was not used. Within this sample are tens of thousands of distinct CDR3 sequences, with 4.5% to 6% of them counted one time only. Together, the top ten hold about an eighth of the sample.

The rearrangement combines TRBV6-1 with TRBJ2-7; the junction holds 10 bases that match TRBD2. The origin of this receptor is a male donor with ankylosing spondylitis or in good health (not recorded which). The source material was blood, either unsorted or a sorted T cell fraction (not recorded which). The DNA sequence follows: TGTGCCAGCACCTATACTGGGTCAGGACTAGCGGACTACGAGCAGTACTTC. This is translated as CASTYTGSGLADYEQYF.